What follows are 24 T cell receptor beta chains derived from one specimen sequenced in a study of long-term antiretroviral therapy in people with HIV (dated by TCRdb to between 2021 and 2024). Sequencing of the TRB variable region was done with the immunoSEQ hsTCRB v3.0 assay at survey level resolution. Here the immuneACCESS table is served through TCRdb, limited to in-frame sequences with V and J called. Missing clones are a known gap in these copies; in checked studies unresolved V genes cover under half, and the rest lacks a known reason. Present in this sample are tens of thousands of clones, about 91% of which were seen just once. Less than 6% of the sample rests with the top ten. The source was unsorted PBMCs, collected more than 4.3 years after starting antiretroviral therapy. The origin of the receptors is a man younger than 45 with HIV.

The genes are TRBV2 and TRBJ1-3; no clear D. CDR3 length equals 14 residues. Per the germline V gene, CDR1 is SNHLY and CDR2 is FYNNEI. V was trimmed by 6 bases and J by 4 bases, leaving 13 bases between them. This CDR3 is CASSLLFSGNTIYF. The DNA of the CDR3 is TGTGCCAGCAGCCTTTTATTCTCCGGAAACACCATATATTTT.

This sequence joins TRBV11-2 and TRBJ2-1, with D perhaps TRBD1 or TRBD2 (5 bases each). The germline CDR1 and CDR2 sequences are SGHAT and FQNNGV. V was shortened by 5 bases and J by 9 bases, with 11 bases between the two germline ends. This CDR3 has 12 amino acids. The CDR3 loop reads CASSTSGGEQFF. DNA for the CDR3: TGTGCCAGCAGCACTAGTGGGGGTGAGCAGTTCTTC.

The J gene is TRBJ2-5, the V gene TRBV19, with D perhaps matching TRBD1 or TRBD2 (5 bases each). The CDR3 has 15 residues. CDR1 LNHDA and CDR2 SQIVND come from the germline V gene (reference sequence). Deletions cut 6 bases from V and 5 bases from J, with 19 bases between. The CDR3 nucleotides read TGTGCCAGTAGCAAATCGGGATATTGGGGGGAGACCCAGTACTTC. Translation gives CASSKSGYWGETQYF.

DNA of the CDR3: TGTGCCAGCAGTTCGACAGATACGCAGTATTTT. It specifies CASSSTDTQYF. This rearrangement joins TRBV28 to TRBJ2-3, with no clear D. V gave up 4 bases and J gave up 3 bases, with 2 bases separating them. There are 11 residues in the CDR3. The germline gives CDR1 MDHEN, CDR2 SYDVKM.

The CDR3 here is CASSQRSGGSTDTQYF. The DNA of the CDR3 is TGCGCCAGCAGCCAGAGGAGCGGGGGAAGCACAGATACGCAGTATTTT. V is TRBV4-3 and J is TRBJ2-3; 8 positions agree with TRBD2. Germline values: CDR1 LGHNA, CDR2 YSLEER. The CDR3 runs to 16 residues. After removal of 3 bases from V and 0 bases from J, the junction contained 5 bases not matched to a gene.

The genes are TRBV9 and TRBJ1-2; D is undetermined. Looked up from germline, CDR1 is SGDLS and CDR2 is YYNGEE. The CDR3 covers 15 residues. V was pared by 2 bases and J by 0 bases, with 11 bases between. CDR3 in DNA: TGTGCCAGCAGCGTGGGAAGGACTTCTAACTATGGCTACACCTTC. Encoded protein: CASSVGRTSNYGYTF.

The DNA of the CDR3 is TGTGCCAGCAGCTTAGAACTCCTAGCGGGGAGCACAGATACGCAGTATTTT. It codes for CASSLELLAGSTDTQYF. This chain uses TRBV7-9 with TRBJ2-3, with 9 positions matching TRBD2. The germline V gene has CDR1 SEHNR and CDR2 FQNEAQ (reference sequence). The CDR3 runs 17 residues. V lost 1 base and J lost 0; bases outside the gene matches: 5.

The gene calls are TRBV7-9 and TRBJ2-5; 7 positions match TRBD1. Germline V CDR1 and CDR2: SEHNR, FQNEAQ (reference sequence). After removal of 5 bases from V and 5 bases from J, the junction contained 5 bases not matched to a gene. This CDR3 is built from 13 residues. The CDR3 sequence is CASSTTGWETQYF. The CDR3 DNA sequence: TGTGCCAGCAGCACGACAGGGTGGGAGACCCAGTACTTC.

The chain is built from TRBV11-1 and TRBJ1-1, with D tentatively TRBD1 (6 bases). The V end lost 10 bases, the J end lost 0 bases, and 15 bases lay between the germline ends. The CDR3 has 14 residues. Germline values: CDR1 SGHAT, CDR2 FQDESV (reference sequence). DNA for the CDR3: TGTGCCACCTTCAGACAGGACATGAACACTGAAGCTTTCTTT. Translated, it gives CATFRQDMNTEAFF.

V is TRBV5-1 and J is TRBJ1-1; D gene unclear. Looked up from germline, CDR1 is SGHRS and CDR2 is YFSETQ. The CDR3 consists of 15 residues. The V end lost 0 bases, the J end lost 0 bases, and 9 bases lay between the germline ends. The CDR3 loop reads CASSLAPVMNTEAFF. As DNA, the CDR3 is TGCGCCAGCAGCTTGGCGCCGGTCATGAACACTGAAGCTTTCTTT.

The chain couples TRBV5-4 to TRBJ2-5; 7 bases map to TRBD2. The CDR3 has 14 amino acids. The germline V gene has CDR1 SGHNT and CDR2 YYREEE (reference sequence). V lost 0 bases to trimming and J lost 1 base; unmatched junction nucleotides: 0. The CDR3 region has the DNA TGTGCCAGCAGCTTGGGGGGGGGCCAAGAGACCCAGTACTTC. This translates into CASSLGGGQETQYF.

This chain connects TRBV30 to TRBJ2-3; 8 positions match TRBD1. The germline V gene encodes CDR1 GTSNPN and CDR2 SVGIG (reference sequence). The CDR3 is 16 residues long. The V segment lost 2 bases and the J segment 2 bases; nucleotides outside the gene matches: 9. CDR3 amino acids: CAWSYWTGFTTDTQYF. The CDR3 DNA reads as TGTGCCTGGAGTTACTGGACAGGGTTTACCACAGATACGCAGTATTTT. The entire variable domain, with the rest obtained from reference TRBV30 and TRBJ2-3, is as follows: SQTIHQWPATLVQPVGSPLSLECTVEGTSNPNLYWYRQAAGRGLQLLFYSVGIGQISSEVPQNLSASRPQDRQFILSSKKLLLSDSGFYLCAWSYWTGFTTDTQYFGPGTRLTVL.

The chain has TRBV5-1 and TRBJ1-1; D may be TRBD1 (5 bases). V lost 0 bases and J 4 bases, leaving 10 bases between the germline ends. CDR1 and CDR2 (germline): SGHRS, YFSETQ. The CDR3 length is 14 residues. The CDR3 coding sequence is TGCGCCAGCAGCTTGGAATCCGGGGGCACTGAAGCTTTCTTT. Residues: CASSLESGGTEAFF.

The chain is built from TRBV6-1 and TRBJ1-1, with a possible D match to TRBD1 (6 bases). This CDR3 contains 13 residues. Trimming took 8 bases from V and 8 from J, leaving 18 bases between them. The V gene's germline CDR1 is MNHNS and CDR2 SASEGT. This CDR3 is CASAGGDRMEAFF. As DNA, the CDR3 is TGTGCCAGCGCGGGGGGAGACAGGATGGAAGCTTTCTTT.

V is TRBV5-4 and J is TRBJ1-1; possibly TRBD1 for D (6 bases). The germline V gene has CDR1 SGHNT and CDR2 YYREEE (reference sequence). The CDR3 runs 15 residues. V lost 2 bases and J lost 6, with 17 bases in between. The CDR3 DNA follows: TGTGCCAGCAGCTTTTCAGGGGCGTACCAACCTGAAGCTTTCTTT. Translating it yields CASSFSGAYQPEAFF.

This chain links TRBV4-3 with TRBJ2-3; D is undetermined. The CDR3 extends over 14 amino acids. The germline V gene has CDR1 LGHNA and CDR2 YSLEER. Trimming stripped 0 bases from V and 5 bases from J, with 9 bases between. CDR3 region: CASSQDSSGDTQYF. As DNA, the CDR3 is TGCGCCAGCAGCCAAGATTCCAGTGGAGATACGCAGTATTTT.

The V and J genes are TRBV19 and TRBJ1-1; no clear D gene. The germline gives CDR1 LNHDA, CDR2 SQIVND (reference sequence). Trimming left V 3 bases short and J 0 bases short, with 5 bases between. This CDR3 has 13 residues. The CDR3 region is CASSILLNTEAFF. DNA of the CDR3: TGTGCCAGTAGTATCCTTCTGAACACTGAAGCTTTCTTT.

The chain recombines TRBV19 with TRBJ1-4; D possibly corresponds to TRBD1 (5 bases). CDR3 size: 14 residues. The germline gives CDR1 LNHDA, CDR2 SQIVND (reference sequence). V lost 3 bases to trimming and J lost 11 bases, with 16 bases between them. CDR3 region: CASSILGDRTKLFF. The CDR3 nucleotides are TGTGCCAGTAGTATCCTGGGTGACAGAACTAAACTGTTTTTT.

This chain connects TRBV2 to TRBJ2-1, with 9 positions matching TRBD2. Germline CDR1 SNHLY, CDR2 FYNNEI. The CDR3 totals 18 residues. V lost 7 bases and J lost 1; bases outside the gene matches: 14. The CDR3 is CASIIGQASGRSYNEQFF. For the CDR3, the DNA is TGTGCCAGCATAATAGGGCAGGCGAGCGGGAGGTCCTACAATGAGCAGTTCTTC.

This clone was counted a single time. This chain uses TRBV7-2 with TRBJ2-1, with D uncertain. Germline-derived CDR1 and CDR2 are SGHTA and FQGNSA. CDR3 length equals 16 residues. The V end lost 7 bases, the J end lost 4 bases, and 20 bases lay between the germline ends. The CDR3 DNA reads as TGTGCCAGCACCCCACACGACCGATTAAGTTACAATGAGCAGTTCTTC. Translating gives CASTPHDRLSYNEQFF.

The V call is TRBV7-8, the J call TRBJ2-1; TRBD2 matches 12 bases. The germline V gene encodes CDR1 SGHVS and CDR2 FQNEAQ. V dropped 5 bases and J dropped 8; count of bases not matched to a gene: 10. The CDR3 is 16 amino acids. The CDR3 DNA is TGTGCCAGCAGCGGACGACTAGCGGGAGAGTTCGATGAGCAGTTCTTC. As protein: CASSGRLAGEFDEQFF.

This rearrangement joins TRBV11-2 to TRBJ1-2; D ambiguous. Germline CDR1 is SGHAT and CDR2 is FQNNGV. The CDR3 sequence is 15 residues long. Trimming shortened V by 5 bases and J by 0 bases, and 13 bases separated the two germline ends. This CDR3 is CASSPTTRANYGYTF. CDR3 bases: TGTGCCAGCAGCCCAACCACAAGAGCTAACTATGGCTACACCTTC. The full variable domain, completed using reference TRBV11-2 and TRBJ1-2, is EAGVAQSPRYKIIEKRQSVAFWCNPISGHATLYWYQQILGQGPKLLIQFQNNGVVDDSQLPKDRFSAERLKGVDSTLKIQPAKLEDSAVYLCASSPTTRANYGYTFGSGTRLTVV.

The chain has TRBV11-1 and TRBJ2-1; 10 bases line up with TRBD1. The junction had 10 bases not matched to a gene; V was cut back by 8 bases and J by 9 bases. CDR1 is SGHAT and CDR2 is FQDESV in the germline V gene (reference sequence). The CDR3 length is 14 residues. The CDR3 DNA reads TGTGCCAGCGGGCCCGGGACAGGGGTTGGTGAGCAGTTCTTC. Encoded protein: CASGPGTGVGEQFF.

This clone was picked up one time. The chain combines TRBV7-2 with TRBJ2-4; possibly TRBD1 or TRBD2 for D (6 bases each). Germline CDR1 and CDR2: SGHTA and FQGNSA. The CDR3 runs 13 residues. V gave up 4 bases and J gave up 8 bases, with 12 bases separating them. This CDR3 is CASSSGGGYIQYF. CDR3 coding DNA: TGTGCCAGCAGCTCTGGAGGGGGATACATTCAGTACTTC. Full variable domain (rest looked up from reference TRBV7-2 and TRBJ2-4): GAGVSQSPSNKVTEKGKDVELRCDPISGHTALYWYRQSLGQGLEFLIYFQGNSAPDKSGLPSDRFSAERTGGSVSTLTIQRTQQEDSAVYLCASSSGGGYIQYFGAGTRLSVL.